The entry below gives a single TCR beta chain sequence along with its context. Antigen: not known. The input for sorted-subset replicate PCRs was approximately 200 ng DNA, tens of thousands of T cell genomes. Clones were sequenced by immunoSEQ multiplex PCR, and TCRdb holds only the in-frame ones, with some missing. The data hold almost 750,000 clones, with 72% observed a single time. This entry belongs to a study of shared clonotypes between healthy human individuals. The study, taken as a whole, reports: Larger estimated richness was generally recorded for naive subsets relative to memory subsets.

Donors comprised healthy HIV-negative adults lacking recent acute infections or vaccinations. Germline assignment: CDR1 GTSNPN and CDR2 SVGIG (reference sequence). The CDR3 extends over 14 amino acids. V lost 2 bases and J lost 3; bases outside the gene matches: 7. The specimen was memory CD4+ T cells sorted from blood. Subset indicated: CD45RA-negative fraction. The rearrangement joins TRBV30 to TRBJ2-7; 7 bases map to TRBD2. The receptor comes from a woman aged 25 to 45 in good health. This CDR3 is CAWSQGLGLYEQYF. DNA of the CDR3: TGTGCCTGGAGTCAAGGACTAGGCCTCTACGAGCAGTACTTC.